One sample yielded the 6 T cell receptor beta chains listed below, sequenced in a study of blood T cell repertoires in COVID-19. Only in-frame clones appear in the TCRdb table, and some are missing; sequencing was by immunoSEQ multiplex PCR. The table lists around 180,000 clones, around 82% of them singletons. Material: peripheral blood. The origin of the receptors is a woman older than 75 with acute or convalescent COVID-19.

The chain joins TRBV25-1 to TRBJ1-2, with no clear D. Trimming left V 1 base short and J 5 bases short, with 11 bases between. The CDR3 has 14 residues. CDR1 is MGHDK, CDR2 SYGVNS, per germline. CDR3 sequence reads: CASSESGSWYGYTF. The CDR3 DNA sequence: TGTGCCAGCAGTGAATCTGGCTCCTGGTATGGCTACACCTTC.

This chain uses TRBV12-3 or TRBV12-4 with TRBJ2-7; D may be TRBD2 (6 bases). Between the trimmed V and J ends, which lost 7 bases and 6 bases, there was a span of 16 bases. This CDR3 has 13 amino acids. This chain's CDR3 is CASIGTPGGEQYF. As DNA, the CDR3 is TGTGCCAGCATCGGGACTCCCGGGGGCGAGCAGTACTTC.

The rearrangement links TRBV7-2 to TRBJ1-1, with D unclear. CDR1 SGHTA and CDR2 FQGNSA come from the germline V gene. The CDR3 contains 13 residues. V was pared by 1 base and J by 10 bases, with 13 bases between. The CDR3 DNA is TGTGCCAGCAGCTTAGGGAGGGCTGGAGGAGCTTTCTTT. It codes for CASSLGRAGGAFF.

The chain employs TRBV5-1 and TRBJ2-7, with D maybe TRBD1 (5 bases). The CDR3 consists of 16 residues. Per the germline V gene, CDR1 is SGHRS and CDR2 is YFSETQ. V lost 2 bases and J lost 2, with 17 bases in between. The CDR3 DNA sequence: TGCGCCAGCAGCTTTGACGAGACAGTGGGTACCTACGAGCAGTACTTC. This encodes CASSFDETVGTYEQYF. Together with reference TRBV5-1 and TRBJ2-7, the CDR3 gives the full variable domain: KAGVTQTPRYLIKTRGQQVTLSCSPISGHRSVSWYQQTPGQGLQFLFEYFSETQRNKGNFPGRFSGRQFSNSRSEMNVSTLELGDSALYLCASSFDETVGTYEQYFGPGTRLTVT.

This chain connects TRBV2 to TRBJ2-5; tentative D call: TRBD2 (7 bases). V lost 8 bases and J lost 4, with 14 bases in between. The V gene's germline CDR1 is SNHLY and CDR2 FYNNEI. The CDR3 runs to 13 residues. The CDR3 DNA is TGTGCCAGCGCCGGCGGGGGCGGAGAGACCCAGTACTTC. Encoded protein: CASAGGGGETQYF.

The chain uses TRBV27 and TRBJ1-1, with TRBD1 matching 8 bases. After removal of 6 bases from V and 4 bases from J, the junction contained 7 bases not matched to a gene. Germline loops: CDR1 MNHEY, CDR2 SMNVEV (reference sequence). CDR3 length equals 14 residues. The CDR3 DNA sequence: TGTGCCAGCAGCCCCGGACAGGGCCTCACTGAAGCTTTCTTT. Translation: CASSPGQGLTEAFF.